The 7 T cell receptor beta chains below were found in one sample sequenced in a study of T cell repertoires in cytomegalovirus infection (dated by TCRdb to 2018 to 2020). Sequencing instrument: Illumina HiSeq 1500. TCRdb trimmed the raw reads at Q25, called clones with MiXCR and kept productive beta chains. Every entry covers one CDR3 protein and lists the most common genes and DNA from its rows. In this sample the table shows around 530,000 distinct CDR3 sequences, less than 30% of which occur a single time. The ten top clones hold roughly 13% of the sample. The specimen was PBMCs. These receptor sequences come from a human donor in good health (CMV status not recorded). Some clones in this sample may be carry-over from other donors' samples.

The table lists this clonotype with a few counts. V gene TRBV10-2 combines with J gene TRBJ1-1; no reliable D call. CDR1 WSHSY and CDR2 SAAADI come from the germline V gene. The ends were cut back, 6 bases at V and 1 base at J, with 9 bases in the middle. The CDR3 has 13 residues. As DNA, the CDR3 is TGCGCCAGCAGGGTTGCAGGGAACACTGAAGCTTTCTTT. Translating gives CASRVAGNTEAFF.

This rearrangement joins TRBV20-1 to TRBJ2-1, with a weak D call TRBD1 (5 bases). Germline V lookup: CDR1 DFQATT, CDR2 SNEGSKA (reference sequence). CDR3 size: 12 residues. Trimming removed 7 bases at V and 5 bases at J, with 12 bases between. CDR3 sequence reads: CSVGQADNEQFF. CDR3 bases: TGCAGTGTGGGGCAGGCAGACAATGAGCAGTTCTTC.

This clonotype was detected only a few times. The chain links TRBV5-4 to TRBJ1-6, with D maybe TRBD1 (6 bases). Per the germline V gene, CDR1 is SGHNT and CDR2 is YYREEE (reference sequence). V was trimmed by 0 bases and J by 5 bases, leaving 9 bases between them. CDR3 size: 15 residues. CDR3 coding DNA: TGTGCCAGCAGCTTGGTCGGGACACATAATTCACCCCTCCACTTT. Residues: CASSLVGTHNSPLHF.

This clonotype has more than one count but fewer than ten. In DNA form, the CDR3 reads TGTGCCAGCAGCTTACCCCTAGCGGGAGAATACGAGCAGTACTTC. This translates into CASSLPLAGEYEQYF. The chain uses TRBV7-2 and TRBJ2-7; TRBD2 agrees at 10 bases. The germline gives CDR1 SGHTA, CDR2 FQGNSA. V lost 2 bases and J lost 4; bases outside the gene matches: 5. CDR3 length: 15 residues.

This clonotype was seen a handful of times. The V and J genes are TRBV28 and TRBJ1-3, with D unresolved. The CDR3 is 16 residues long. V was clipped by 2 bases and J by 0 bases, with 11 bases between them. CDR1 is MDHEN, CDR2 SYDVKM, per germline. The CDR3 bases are TGTGCCAGCAGTTTAGGTGGGGTGCTCTCTGGAAACACCATATATTTT. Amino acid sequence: CASSLGGVLSGNTIYF.

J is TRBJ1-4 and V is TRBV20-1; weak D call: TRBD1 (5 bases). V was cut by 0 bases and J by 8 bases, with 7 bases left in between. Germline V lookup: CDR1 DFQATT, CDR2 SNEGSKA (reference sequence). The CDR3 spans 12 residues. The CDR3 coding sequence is TGCAGTGCTAGAGATCAGGGAGAAAAACTGTTTTTT. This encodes CSARDQGEKLFF.

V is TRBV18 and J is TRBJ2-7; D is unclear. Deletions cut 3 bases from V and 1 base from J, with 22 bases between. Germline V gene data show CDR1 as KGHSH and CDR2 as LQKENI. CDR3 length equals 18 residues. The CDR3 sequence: CASSPPRSTATRSYEQYV. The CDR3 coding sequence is TGTGCCAGCTCACCCCCGCGCTCTACAGCGACCCGTTCCTACGAGCAGTACGTC.